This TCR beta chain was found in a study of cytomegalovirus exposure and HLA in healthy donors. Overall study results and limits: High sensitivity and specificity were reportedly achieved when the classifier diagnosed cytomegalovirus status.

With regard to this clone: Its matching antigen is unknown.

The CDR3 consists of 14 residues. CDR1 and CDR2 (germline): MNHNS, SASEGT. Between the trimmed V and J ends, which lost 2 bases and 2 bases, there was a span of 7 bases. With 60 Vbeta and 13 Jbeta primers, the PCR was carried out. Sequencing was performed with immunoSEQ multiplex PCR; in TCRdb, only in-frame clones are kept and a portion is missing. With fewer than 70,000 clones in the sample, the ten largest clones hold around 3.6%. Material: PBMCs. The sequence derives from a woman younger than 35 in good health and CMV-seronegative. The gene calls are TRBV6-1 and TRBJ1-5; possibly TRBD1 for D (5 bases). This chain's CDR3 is CASSEWGGNQPQHF. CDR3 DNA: TGTGCCAGCAGTGAATGGGGGGGCAATCAGCCCCAGCATTTT.